This entry is about one T cell receptor (beta chain). Its antigen is unidentified. Libraries were prepared by immunoSEQ multiplex PCR; TCRdb keeps only in-frame clonotypes and omits some of them. The sample has under 70,000 clones, just over 85% seen once; the top ten hold about 1.2%. The sample comes from a study of OX40 agonist ivuxolimab in advanced cancers. Turning to the study itself: The dose-escalation cohort was around 83% male, with a mean age of approximately 62 years, ranging about 20 to 85.

Study-wide results and caveats: Clonal expansion was among the lowest in partial responders at 0.1-3.0 mg/kg, especially CD8+.

The germline gives CDR1 SQVTM, CDR2 ANQGSEA. This CDR3 region has 14 residues. With 5 bases clipped from V and 0 bases from J, the junction kept 4 bases outside the gene matches. The sample in question was CD4+ or CD8+ T cells sorted from blood, obtained in a trial of the OX40 agonist ivuxolimab. The chain is built from TRBV29-1 and TRBJ2-7; 10 bases are shared with TRBD2. This TCR was sampled from an adult with an advanced solid tumor such as melanoma, head and neck, liver or kidney cancer. In DNA form, the CDR3 reads TGCAGCGTTATAGGACTAGCGGCCTCCTACGAGCAGTACTTC. Residues: CSVIGLAASYEQYF.